What follows are 30 T cell receptor beta chains derived from one specimen sequenced in a study of Graves' ophthalmopathy and Graves' hyperthyroidism. Amplifying from RNA transcripts, the study obtained TCR beta CDR3 regions. RT-PCR in the first round used HTBI primers; a second-round multiplex PCR followed. TCRdb recomputed calls from the multiplex PCR reads with MiXCR, one row per CDR3 protein. The sample records some 170,000 distinct CDR3 sequences, around 39% being singletons. The sample was peripheral blood. These receptors came from a young man with Graves' ophthalmopathy.

The V call is TRBV6-1, the J call TRBJ1-1; D might be TRBD1 (6 bases). Germline V gene sequence: CDR1 MNHNS, CDR2 SASEGT. This CDR3 has 15 amino acids. Deletions cut 4 bases from V and 1 base from J, with 13 bases between. The CDR3 reads CASSASVGANTEAFF. The CDR3 region has the DNA TGTGCCAGCAGTGCCTCGGTGGGGGCGAACACTGAAGCTTTCTTT.

This clonotype was detected many times. The CDR3 sequence: CASSLTGELFF. CDR3 coding DNA: TGTGCCAGCAGCTTAACGGGGGAGCTGTTTTTT. V gene TRBV7-3 combines with J gene TRBJ2-2, with D unclear. This CDR3 contains 11 residues. Between the trimmed V and J ends, which lost 0 bases and 8 bases, there was a span of 1 base. CDR1 is SGHTA and CDR2 is FQGTGA in the germline V gene.

The chain uses TRBV12-3 or TRBV12-4 and TRBJ1-2, with 11 bases lining up with TRBD1. The ends lost 1 base at V and 8 bases at J; junction bases unmatched: 9. The CDR3 totals 16 residues. CDR3 sequence (DNA): TGTGCCAGCAGTTTAGTCCGGGACAGGGGGTCCCTGGGCTACACCTTC. Amino acids: CASSLVRDRGSLGYTF.

The gene calls are TRBV28 and TRBJ2-4; D may match TRBD1 or TRBD2 (6 bases each). The CDR3 consists of 15 residues. Looked up from germline, CDR1 is MDHEN and CDR2 is SYDVKM. V lost 7 bases, J lost 2 bases, and 15 bases lay in between. CDR3 residues: CASIPGGETKNIQYF. The CDR3, as DNA: TGTGCCAGCATCCCCGGGGGCGAAACCAAAAACATTCAGTACTTC.

This clonotype was picked up one time. V is TRBV28 and J is TRBJ2-7, with 8 bases that match TRBD1. Germline V gene sequence: CDR1 MDHEN, CDR2 SYDVKM. V trimming: 4 bases; J trimming: 6 bases; junction bases outside the gene matches: 5. The length of the CDR3 is 13 residues. The CDR3 DNA reads TGTGCCAGCAGTTCGGTGACAGGGGTCGAGCAGTACTTC. Translated: CASSSVTGVEQYF.

At least ten counts were recorded for this clonotype. V gene TRBV12-3 or TRBV12-4 combines with J gene TRBJ2-7; 12 nucleotides match TRBD2. J lost 6 bases, V lost 7 bases, and 10 bases had no gene match. This CDR3 region has 15 residues. This CDR3 is CASTKTSGSIIEQYF. CDR3 coding DNA: TGTGCCAGCACCAAGACTAGCGGGAGTATCATCGAGCAGTACTTC.

J is TRBJ1-5 and V is TRBV12-3 or TRBV12-4, with D possibly being TRBD1 (6 bases). This CDR3 has 16 amino acids. V lost 10 bases and J lost 0, with 19 bases in between. The CDR3 DNA sequence: TGTGCCACCTCTAGGGGGGCGCAGGTTAGCAATCAGCCCCAGCATTTT. This codes for CATSRGAQVSNQPQHF.

This clonotype was seen at least ten times. The gene calls are TRBV27 and TRBJ1-2; TRBD1 matches 8 bases. CDR3 size: 16 residues. The V segment lost 4 bases and the J segment 5 bases; nucleotides outside the gene matches: 12. The germline gives CDR1 MNHEY, CDR2 SMNVEV (reference sequence). This CDR3 reads CASSSQGDRTIYGYTF. The DNA for the CDR3 is TGTGCCAGCAGTTCCCAAGGGGACAGGACCATTTATGGCTACACCTTC.

This clonotype was seen many times. Here the CDR3 reads CASSLAGQQETQYF. The CDR3 nucleotides are TGCGCCAGCAGCTTGGCCGGGCAGCAAGAGACCCAGTACTTC. The rearrangement uses TRBV5-1 and TRBJ2-5; the D is unclear. The CDR3 is 14 amino acids. CDR1 and CDR2 from the germline V gene are SGHRS and YFSETQ. The V and J ends lost 0 bases and 2 bases respectively, with 8 bases between them.

This clonotype was seen many times. The chain uses TRBV12-3 or TRBV12-4 and TRBJ2-7; 9 positions match TRBD2. This CDR3 region has 15 residues. V dropped 5 bases and J dropped 5; count of bases not matched to a gene: 10. DNA of the CDR3: TGTGCCAGCAGTAGGACCGGGCGGGAGGGGGACGAGCAGTACTTC. Protein sequence: CASSRTGREGDEQYF.

This clonotype was seen ten or more times. The chain uses TRBV10-3 and TRBJ2-7, with TRBD2 identical over 7 bases. There are 16 residues in the CDR3. V was clipped by 4 bases and J by 1 base; unmatched bases: 10. Germline V CDR1 and CDR2: ENHRY, SYGVKD. Here the CDR3 DNA reads TGTGCCATCAGTGGGCCCGGGTCTAGCGGATCCTACGAGCAGTACTTC. The encoded protein is CAISGPGSSGSYEQYF.

The sample holds many counts of this clonotype. The chain is built from TRBV6-2 or TRBV6-3 and TRBJ2-5; D may be TRBD2 (5 bases). This CDR3 contains 13 residues. The V end was cut by 7 bases, the J end by 9 bases, with 18 bases between. The germline V gene has CDR1 MNHEY and CDR2 SVGEGT. The CDR3 reads CASTERTFRAQYF. Here the CDR3 DNA reads TGTGCCAGCACGGAGCGGACGTTTAGGGCCCAGTACTTC.

Ten or more counts support this clonotype. This chain uses TRBV6-1 with TRBJ1-1; D not resolved. The V and J ends lost 1 base and 4 bases respectively, with 7 bases between them. Per the germline V gene, CDR1 is MNHNS and CDR2 is SASEGT. The CDR3 has 13 residues. The CDR3 nucleotides are TGTGCCAGCAGTGAAGTTGGGAGCACTGAAGCTTTCTTT. Its protein product is CASSEVGSTEAFF.

This clonotype showed up many times. The rearrangement joins TRBV12-3 or TRBV12-4 to TRBJ2-7; 8 positions match TRBD1. The junction had 4 bases not matched to a gene; V was cut back by 3 bases and J by 3 bases. The CDR3 contains 14 residues. In DNA form, the CDR3 reads TGTGCCAGCAGTTTCCGGGACAGGCTCTACGAGCAGTACTTC. Protein: CASSFRDRLYEQYF.

The V gene is TRBV6-2 or TRBV6-3, the J gene TRBJ1-1; D is ambiguous. This CDR3 has 15 residues. Trimming removed 0 bases from V and 6 bases from J, with 14 bases in between. The germline gives CDR1 MNHEY, CDR2 SVGEGT. CDR3 DNA sequence: TGTGCCAGCAGTTACTCGTGGCAGGCAATGTCTGAAGCTTTCTTT. This translates into CASSYSWQAMSEAFF.

This clonotype has a single count. The V gene is TRBV11-2, the J gene TRBJ2-7; 12 bases map to TRBD2. V gave up 5 bases and J gave up 5 bases; unmatched junction bases: 10. The CDR3 is 16 amino acids. Germline-derived CDR1 and CDR2 are SGHAT and FQNNGV. CDR3 region: CASSLRGGLAGHEQYF. The CDR3, as DNA: TGTGCCAGCAGCCTCAGGGGGGGACTAGCGGGTCACGAGCAGTACTTC.

This clonotype showed up just a few times. The junction departs from the called germline gene at one end, perhaps through a read error. The chain carries TRBV7-9 and TRBJ2-7; 9 nucleotides line up with TRBD2. The CDR3 covers 14 residues. Germline CDR1 SEHNR, CDR2 FQNEAQ (reference sequence). CDR3 sequence: CASTLAGAGYEQYF. CDR3 bases: TGTGCCAGCACCTTAGCGGGAGCTGGTTACGAGCAGTACTTC.

The table lists this clonotype with many counts. This chain connects TRBV6-2 or TRBV6-3 to TRBJ2-6, with D perhaps assigned TRBD1 or TRBD2 (6 bases each). The CDR3 spans 18 residues. The V end was cut by 0 bases, the J end by 1 base, with 13 bases between. CDR1 MNHEY and CDR2 SVGEGT come from the germline V gene. The CDR3 region is CASSYSGRGGSGANVLTF. For the CDR3, the DNA is TGTGCCAGCAGTTACTCTGGCAGGGGAGGATCTGGGGCCAACGTCCTGACTTTC.

The rearrangement joins TRBV6-5 to TRBJ1-1, with D perhaps matching TRBD1 (5 bases). CDR1 MNHEY and CDR2 SVGAGI come from the germline V gene. The V end lost 6 bases, the J end lost 1 base, and 12 bases lay between the germline ends. The CDR3 is 14 amino acids. The chain's CDR3 is CASSYGTSNTEAFF. CDR3 in DNA: TGTGCCAGCAGCTACGGGACGTCGAACACTGAAGCTTTCTTT.

This clonotype showed up many times. The chain couples TRBV6-4 to TRBJ1-1; TRBD1 is a possible D gene (5 bases). The CDR3 runs to 13 residues. With 8 bases removed from V and 4 bases from J, the gap between germline ends came to 14 bases. The germline CDR1 and CDR2 sequences are MRHNA and SNTAGT. This CDR3 is CASPRGGSTEAFF. Written as DNA, the CDR3 is TGTGCCAGCCCTAGGGGCGGGAGCACTGAAGCTTTCTTT.

The table lists this clonotype with many counts. The rearrangement links TRBV4-3 to TRBJ2-2; D is perhaps TRBD1 (6 bases). The V gene's germline CDR1 is LGHNA and CDR2 YSLEER. This CDR3 region has 14 residues. Trimming cost V 4 bases and J 4 bases, with 10 bases left between them. CDR3 sequence (DNA): TGCGCCAGCAGCCTCGACAGGAGCACCGGGGAGCTGTTTTTT. It is translated as CASSLDRSTGELFF.

This clonotype appeared many times. This chain connects TRBV12-3 or TRBV12-4 to TRBJ2-4, with 12 bases that match TRBD1. Losses at the gene ends were 6 bases for V and 6 bases for J; bases not matched to a gene: 9. The CDR3 spans 16 residues. CDR3 protein: CASSTGTGGGGNIQYF. DNA for the CDR3: TGTGCCAGCAGCACCGGGACAGGGGGCGGAGGAAACATTCAGTACTTC.

V gene TRBV6-1 combines with J gene TRBJ2-5; D is undetermined. CDR1 and CDR2 from the germline V gene are MNHNS and SASEGT. The CDR3 runs to 15 residues. V was shortened by 1 base and J by 1 base, with 10 bases between the two germline ends. The CDR3 spells CASSEGPTSQETQYF. The CDR3 region has the DNA TGTGCCAGCAGTGAAGGCCCCACCAGCCAAGAGACCCAGTACTTC.

The chain combines TRBV7-2 with TRBJ1-3; tentatively, D is TRBD1 (5 bases). V was clipped by 3 bases and J by 4 bases, with 13 bases between them. CDR1 SGHTA and CDR2 FQGNSA come from the germline V gene. This CDR3 comprises 15 residues. CDR3 nucleotides: TGTGCCAGCAGCTTGGGACTCACGGCGGGAAACACCATATATTTT. This sequence encodes CASSLGLTAGNTIYF.

This clonotype came up many times. The genes are TRBV4-2 and TRBJ2-7; D may be TRBD1 (6 bases). Trimming removed 2 bases at V and 2 bases at J, with 16 bases between. This CDR3 has 16 amino acids. Germline CDR1 LGHNA, CDR2 YNFKEQ. The CDR3 region has the DNA TGTGCCAGCAGCCAATCTCCGGGACACGGGGCCTACGAGCAGTACTTC. This translates into CASSQSPGHGAYEQYF.

This clonotype was detected once. The chain couples TRBV28 to TRBJ2-2; TRBD1 might be the D (6 bases). The germline V gene encodes CDR1 MDHEN and CDR2 SYDVKM. This CDR3 is 12 amino acids long. The CDR3 loop reads CAGRGNTGELFF. The CDR3 DNA reads as TGTGCTGGCAGGGGTAACACCGGGGAGCTGTTTTTT. Full variable domain (missing parts from reference TRBV28 and TRBJ2-2): DVKVTQSSRYLVKRTGEKVFLECVQDMDHENMFWYRQDPGLGLRLIYFSYDVKMKEKGDIPEGYSVSREKKERFSLILESASTNQTSMYLCAGRGNTGELFFGEGSRLTVL.

This clonotype was seen only a few times. This chain links TRBV6-1 with TRBJ1-1; D call uncertain. The CDR3 is 13 residues long. Germline assignment: CDR1 MNHNS and CDR2 SASEGT. Trimming stripped 5 bases from V and 1 base from J, with 8 bases between. The DNA of the CDR3 is TGTGCCAGCAGTCAGAGAAGGAACACTGAAGCTTTCTTT. Translated: CASSQRRNTEAFF.

In this sample, this clonotype turned up many times. The CDR3 DNA reads as TGCAGTGCTAGAGGGGGCGCGGGTGGAAACACCATATATTTT. Its translation is CSARGGAGGNTIYF. The genes are TRBV20-1 and TRBJ1-3; TRBD1 might be the D (5 bases). CDR1 and CDR2 (germline): DFQATT, SNEGSKA (reference sequence). This CDR3 comprises 14 residues. V gave up 1 base and J gave up 3 bases, with 10 bases separating them.

This clonotype was detected many times. The J gene is TRBJ1-1, the V gene TRBV30; D remains unclear. This CDR3 has 12 amino acids. Trimming pared 4 bases from V and 0 bases from J, leaving 6 bases between. Germline lookup yields CDR1 GTSNPN and CDR2 SVGIG (reference sequence). CDR3 loop: CAWMVLNTEAFF. Written as DNA, the CDR3 is TGTGCCTGGATGGTGCTGAACACTGAAGCTTTCTTT.

This clonotype has at least ten counts. The rearrangement joins TRBV4-2 to TRBJ2-7, with TRBD1 matching 8 bases. CDR3 length equals 14 residues. V was clipped by 5 bases and J by 3 bases; unmatched bases: 6. Per germline, CDR1 LGHNA and CDR2 YNFKEQ. The CDR3 DNA sequence: TGTGCCAGCAGCGTCCCGGGACAGGTCTACGAGCAGTACTTC. It codes for CASSVPGQVYEQYF.